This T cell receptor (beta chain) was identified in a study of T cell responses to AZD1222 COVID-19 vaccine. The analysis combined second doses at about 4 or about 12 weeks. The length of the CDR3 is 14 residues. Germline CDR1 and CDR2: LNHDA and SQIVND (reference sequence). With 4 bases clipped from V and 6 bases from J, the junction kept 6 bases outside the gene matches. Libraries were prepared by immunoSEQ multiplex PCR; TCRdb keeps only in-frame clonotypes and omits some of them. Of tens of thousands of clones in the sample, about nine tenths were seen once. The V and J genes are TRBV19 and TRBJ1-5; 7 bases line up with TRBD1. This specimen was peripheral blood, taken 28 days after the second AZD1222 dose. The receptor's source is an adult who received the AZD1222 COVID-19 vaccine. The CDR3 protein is CASSTTRGGQPQHF. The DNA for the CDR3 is TGTGCCAGTAGTACCACCAGGGGGGGTCAGCCCCAGCATTTT.